This T cell receptor beta chain is drawn from a study of T cells after yellow fever vaccination. The V end lost 0 bases, the J end lost 6 bases, and 18 bases lay between the germline ends. This CDR3 spans 15 amino acids. CDR1 is DFQATT, CDR2 SNEGSKA, per germline (reference sequence). TCRdb re-called the 5' RACE reads with MiXCR, one entry per CDR3 protein. In the table there are around 550,000 distinct CDR3 sequences, roughly 19% of which are singletons. This clonotype turned up a few times. The sample here was PBMCs, taken 15 days after the yellow fever booster vaccination. The chain carries TRBV20-1 and TRBJ2-7; possible D gene TRBD2, 6 bases. This TCR came from a man aged 30-40 years who received the YFV17D yellow fever vaccine. CDR3 residues: CSARDLGGGSFEQYF. The CDR3 region has the DNA TGCAGTGCTAGAGATCTGGGGGGAGGCAGCTTCGAGCAGTACTTC.